Sequencing of this TCR beta chain was carried out in a study of glioma-infiltrating T cells after dendritic cell vaccination. Generated by immunoSEQ multiplex PCR, the TCRdb table keeps only in-frame clones and is missing some. The repertoire has about 82,000 clones, around 90% of them found once; the top ten carry roughly 3.2%. This CDR3 is 14 amino acids long. V gave up 5 bases and J gave up 9 bases, with 17 bases separating them. Per the germline V gene, CDR1 is SNHLY and CDR2 is FYNNEI. Sequenced here: blood, sampled before dendritic cell vaccination. The clonotype originates from a human donor with glioblastoma. The chain combines TRBV2 with TRBJ2-4, with a weak D call TRBD2 (7 bases). CDR3 nucleotides: TGTGCCAGCAGTTGGGCCGGGGAGGGGGGCATTCAGTACTTC. Translated, it gives CASSWAGEGGIQYF.